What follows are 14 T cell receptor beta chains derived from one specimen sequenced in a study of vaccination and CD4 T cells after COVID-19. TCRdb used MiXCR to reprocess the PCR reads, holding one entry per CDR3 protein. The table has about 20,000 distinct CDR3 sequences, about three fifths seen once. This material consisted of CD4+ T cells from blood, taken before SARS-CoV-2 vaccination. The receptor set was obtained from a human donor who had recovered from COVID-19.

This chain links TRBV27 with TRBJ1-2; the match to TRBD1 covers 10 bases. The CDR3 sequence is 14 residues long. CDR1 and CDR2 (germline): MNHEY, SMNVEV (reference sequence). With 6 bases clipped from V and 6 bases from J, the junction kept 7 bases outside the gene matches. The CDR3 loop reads CASSRRDRGNGYTF. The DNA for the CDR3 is TGTGCCAGCAGCCGCCGGGACAGGGGCAATGGCTACACCTTC.

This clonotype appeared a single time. CDR3 bases: TGCAGCGTTGAAGACGGTACCCGTGAAGCTTTCTTT. Protein product: CSVEDGTREAFF. The J gene is TRBJ1-1, the V gene TRBV29-1, with unresolved D. The CDR3 is 12 residues long. Trimming removed 0 bases from V and 7 bases from J, with 9 bases in between. The germline gives CDR1 SQVTM, CDR2 ANQGSEA. Based on the CDR3 plus reference TRBV29-1 and TRBJ1-1, the full variable domain is SAVISQKPSRDICQRGTSLTIQCQVDSQVTMMFWYRQQPGQSLTLIATANQGSEATYESGFVIDKFPISRPNLTFSTLTVSNMSPEDSSIYLCSVEDGTREAFFGQGTRLTVV.

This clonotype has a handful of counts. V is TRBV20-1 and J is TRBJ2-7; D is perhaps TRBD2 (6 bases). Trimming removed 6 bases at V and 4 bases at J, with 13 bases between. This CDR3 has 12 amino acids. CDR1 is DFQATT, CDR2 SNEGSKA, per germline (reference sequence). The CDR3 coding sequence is TGCAGTGCGGAGGGGACTTTTTACGAGCAGTACTTC. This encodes CSAEGTFYEQYF.

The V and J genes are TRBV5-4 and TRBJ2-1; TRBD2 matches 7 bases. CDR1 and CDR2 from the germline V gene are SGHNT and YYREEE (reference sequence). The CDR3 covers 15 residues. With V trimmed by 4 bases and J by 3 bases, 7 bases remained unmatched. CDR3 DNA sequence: TGTGCCAGCAGCGTTGCTAGCGGAATCTACAATGAGCAGTTCTTC. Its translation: CASSVASGIYNEQFF. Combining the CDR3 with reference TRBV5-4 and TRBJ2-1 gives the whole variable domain ETGVTQSPTHLIKTRGQQVTLRCSSQSGHNTVSWYQQALGQGPQFIFQYYREEENGRGNFPPRFSGLQFPNYSSELNVNALELDDSALYLCASSVASGIYNEQFFGPGTRLTVL.

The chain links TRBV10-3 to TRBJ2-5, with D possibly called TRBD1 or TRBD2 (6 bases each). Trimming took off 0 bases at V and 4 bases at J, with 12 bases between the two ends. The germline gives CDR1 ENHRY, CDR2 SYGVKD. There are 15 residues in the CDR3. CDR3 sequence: CAISESTRGRETQYF. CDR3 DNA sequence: TGTGCCATCAGTGAGTCGACTCGGGGGCGAGAGACCCAGTACTTC.

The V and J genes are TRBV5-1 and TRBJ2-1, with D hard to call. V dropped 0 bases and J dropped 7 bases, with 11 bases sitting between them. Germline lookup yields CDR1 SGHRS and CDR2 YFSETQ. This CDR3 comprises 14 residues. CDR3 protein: CASSLVEERNEQFF. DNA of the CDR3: TGCGCCAGCAGCTTGGTAGAGGAGAGAAATGAGCAGTTCTTC.

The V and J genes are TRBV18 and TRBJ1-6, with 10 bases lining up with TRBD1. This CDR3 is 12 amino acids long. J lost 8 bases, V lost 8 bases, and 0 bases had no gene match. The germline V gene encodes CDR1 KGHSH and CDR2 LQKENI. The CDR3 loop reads CASGTGDSPLHF. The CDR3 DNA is TGTGCCAGCGGGACAGGGGATTCACCCCTCCACTTT.

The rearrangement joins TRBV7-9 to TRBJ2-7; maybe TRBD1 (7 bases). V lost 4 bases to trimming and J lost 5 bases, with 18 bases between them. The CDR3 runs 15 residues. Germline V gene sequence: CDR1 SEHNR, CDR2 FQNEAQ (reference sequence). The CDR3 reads CASSSQGGIGNEQYF. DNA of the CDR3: TGTGCCAGCAGCTCGCAGGGGGGAATTGGCAACGAGCAGTACTTC.

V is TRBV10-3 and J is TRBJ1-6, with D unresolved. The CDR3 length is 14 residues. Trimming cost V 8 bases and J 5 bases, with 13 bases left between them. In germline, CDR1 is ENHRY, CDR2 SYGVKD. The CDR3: CAISGDTDNSPLHF. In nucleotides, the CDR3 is TGTGCCATCTCCGGAGACACCGATAATTCACCCCTCCACTTT.

The CDR3 nucleotides read TGCGCCAGCAGCTTGGGCCCGGGACAGGGTAATTCACCCCTCCACTTT. The encoded protein is CASSLGPGQGNSPLHF. This chain joins TRBV5-1 and TRBJ1-6; 9 positions agree with TRBD1. This CDR3 is built from 16 residues. Per the germline V gene, CDR1 is SGHRS and CDR2 is YFSETQ. V lost 0 bases and J lost 6; bases outside the gene matches: 4.

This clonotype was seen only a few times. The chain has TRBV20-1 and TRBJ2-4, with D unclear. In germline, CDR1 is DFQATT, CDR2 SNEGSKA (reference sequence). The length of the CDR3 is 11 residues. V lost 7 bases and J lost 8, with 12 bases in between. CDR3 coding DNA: TGCAGTGGAGTACAAAGGGACATTCAGTACTTC. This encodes CSGVQRDIQYF.

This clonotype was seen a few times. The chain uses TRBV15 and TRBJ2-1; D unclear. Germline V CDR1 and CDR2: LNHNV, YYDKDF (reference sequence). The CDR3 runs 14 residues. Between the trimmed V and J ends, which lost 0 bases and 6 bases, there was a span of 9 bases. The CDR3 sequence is CATSRDLLGNEQFF. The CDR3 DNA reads TGTGCCACCAGCAGAGATCTTCTTGGCAATGAGCAGTTCTTC.

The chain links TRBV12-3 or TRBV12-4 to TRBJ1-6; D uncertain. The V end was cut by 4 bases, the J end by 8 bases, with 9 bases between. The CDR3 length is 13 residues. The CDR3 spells CASSSERDSPLHF. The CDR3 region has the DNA TGTGCCAGCAGTTCCGAGAGGGATTCACCCCTCCACTTT.

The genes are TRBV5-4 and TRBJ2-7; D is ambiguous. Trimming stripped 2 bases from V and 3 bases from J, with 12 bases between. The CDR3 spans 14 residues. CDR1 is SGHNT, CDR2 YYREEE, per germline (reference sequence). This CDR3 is CASSLGGESYEQYF. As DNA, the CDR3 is TGTGCCAGCAGCTTAGGTGGAGAAAGCTACGAGCAGTACTTC.